This is a list of T cell receptor beta chains from one sample in a study of blood T cell repertoires in COVID-19. TCRdb's table, derived via immunoSEQ multiplex PCR, lists solely in-frame clones and lacks some. The data hold some 93,000 clones, with 86% observed a single time. Input material: peripheral blood. The origin of the receptors is a man aged 60 to 69 with acute or convalescent COVID-19. The CDR3 runs from the conserved cysteine through the conserved F or W. Each record gives: clone size, J gene, D gene, V gene, CDR3 protein, CDR3 DNA. A D gene is named only where the DNA matches it firmly. The size of a clone is reported for some rows only, either as once, few or many, or as a class for expanded clones.

NA,TRBJ2-5,TRBD2,TRBV5-1,CASSLGTSGKGETQYF,TGCGCCAGCAGCTTAGGGACTAGCGGGAAGGGAGAGACCCAGTACTTC
few,TRBJ1-2,TRBD1,TRBV2,CASTAGTGNYGYTF,TGTGCCAGCACTGCCGGGACAGGGAACTATGGCTACACCTTC
NA,TRBJ2-3,TRBD1,TRBV3-1/TRBV3-2,CASSQDKGASTDTQYF,TGTGCCAGCAGCCAAGATAAGGGGGCGAGCACAGATACGCAGTATTTT
NA,TRBJ2-1,TRBD2,TRBV5-1,CASSETSGGNNEQFF,TGCGCCAGCAGCGAGACTAGCGGGGGAAACAATGAGCAGTTCTTC
NA,TRBJ2-4,TRBD2,TRBV19,CASSFSGTRKNIQYF,TGTGCCAGTAGTTTTAGCGGGACGAGGAAAAACATTCAGTACTTC
NA,TRBJ1-2,NA,TRBV3-1/TRBV3-2,CAKIPTEATYGYTF,TGTGCCAAAATCCCGACAGAAGCCACCTATGGCTACACCTTC
NA,TRBJ2-3,TRBD2,TRBV4-3,CASSQDSLAGVTDTQYF,TGCGCCAGCAGCCAAGATTCACTAGCGGGGGTCACAGATACGCAGTATTTT
NA,TRBJ2-3,TRBD2,TRBV5-4,CASSAGGTDTQYF,TGTGCCAGCAGCGCGGGGGGTACAGATACGCAGTATTTT
NA,TRBJ1-5,NA,TRBV19,CASSIDNSGQPQHF,TGTGCCAGTAGTATAGATAACAGTGGCCAGCCCCAGCATTTT
NA,TRBJ2-7,NA,TRBV6-5,CASSYSYASSYEQYF,TGTGCCAGCAGTTACTCGTACGCGTCCTCCTACGAGCAGTACTTC
NA,TRBJ2-5,TRBD2,TRBV5-1,CASSPRGLEETQYF,TGCGCCAGCAGCCCCAGGGGACTAGAAGAGACCCAGTACTTC
NA,TRBJ1-1,NA,TRBV19,CASSISTPATVEAFF,TGTGCCAGTAGTATATCGACACCCGCGACAGTTGAAGCTTTCTTT
NA,TRBJ1-5,NA,TRBV6-6,CASSPQRNQPQHF,TGTGCCAGCAGTCCACAGAGAAATCAGCCCCAGCATTTT
NA,TRBJ1-3,TRBD1,TRBV6-1,CASSERDRVAGNTIYF,TGTGCCAGCAGTGAGCGGGACAGAGTCGCTGGAAACACCATATATTTT
NA,TRBJ1-1,NA,TRBV6-6,CASTEWMNTEAFF,TGTGCCAGCACGGAGTGGATGAACACTGAAGCTTTCTTT
NA,TRBJ2-7,TRBD2,TRBV10-3,CAYSPGLAGGRGDEQYF,TGTGCCTACTCCCCAGGGCTAGCGGGGGGCCGGGGCGACGAGCAGTACTTC
NA,TRBJ2-7,NA,TRBV5-5,CASSFPGRYEQYF,TGTGCCAGCAGCTTCCCCGGGAGATACGAGCAGTACTTC
NA,TRBJ1-3,TRBD1,TRBV3-1/TRBV3-2,CASSQTGTVGNTIYF,TGTGCCAGCAGCCAAACGGGGACAGTTGGAAACACCATATATTTT
NA,TRBJ1-4,NA,TRBV9,CASSVGVANEKLFF,TGTGCCAGCAGCGTAGGAGTGGCTAATGAAAAACTGTTTTTT
few,TRBJ2-2,NA,TRBV5-1,CASSSDSTGELFF,TGCGCCAGCAGCTCGGACAGTACCGGGGAGCTGTTTTTT
NA,TRBJ2-3,TRBD2,TRBV7-3,CASSLSGRVTDTQYF,TGTGCCAGCAGCTTAAGCGGGAGGGTCACAGATACGCAGTATTTT
NA,TRBJ2-1,NA,TRBV7-9,CASSLAVISYNEQFF,TGTGCCAGCAGCTTAGCTGTCATCTCCTACAATGAGCAGTTCTTC
NA,TRBJ1-2,NA,TRBV6-4,CASSVGSRRPNYGYTF,TGTGCCAGCAGTGTGGGCAGTAGAAGACCTAACTATGGCTACACCTTC
NA,TRBJ2-7,NA,TRBV2,CASSRDIYYEQYF,TGTGCCAGCAGTCGGGACATCTACTACGAGCAGTACTTC
few,TRBJ1-2,TRBD1,TRBV5-1,CASSPDRATTGYTF,TGCGCCAGCAGCCCAGACAGGGCCACCACGGGCTACACCTTC
NA,TRBJ2-1,NA,TRBV5-1,CASSLRQGSNEQFF,TGCGCCAGCAGCTTGAGGCAGGGCTCCAATGAGCAGTTCTTC
NA,TRBJ1-3,NA,TRBV30,CAWSAKRPGGGNTIYF,TGTGCCTGGAGTGCAAAACGTCCTGGAGGTGGAAACACCATATATTTT
NA,TRBJ1-6,NA,TRBV3-1/TRBV3-2,CASSHGENSPLHF,TGTGCCAGCAGCCACGGGGAGAATTCACCCCTCCACTTT
few,TRBJ1-3,NA,TRBV5-1,CASRQGSGNTIYF,TGCGCCAGCAGACAGGGCTCTGGAAACACCATATATTTT
NA,TRBJ1-5,NA,TRBV6-2/TRBV6-3,CASSYSRQVSNQPQHF,TGTGCCAGCAGTTACTCTCGGCAGGTTAGCAATCAGCCCCAGCATTTT
NA,TRBJ1-1,NA,TRBV5-1,CASSLGDFEAFF,TGCGCCAGCAGCTTGGGTGACTTTGAAGCTTTCTTT
NA,TRBJ1-2,NA,TRBV10-1,CASSDQFGYTF,TGCGCCAGCAGTGATCAGTTTGGCTACACCTTC
NA,TRBJ1-2,NA,TRBV6-5,CASRKEGAMAGYTF,TGTGCCAGCCGGAAAGAAGGGGCAATGGCTGGCTACACCTTC
NA,TRBJ1-2,TRBD1,TRBV4-2,CASSQDWQGARGYTF,TGTGCCAGCAGCCAAGATTGGCAGGGGGCGCGAGGCTACACCTTC
NA,TRBJ2-3,NA,TRBV30,CACTGGPRSDTQYF,TGTGCCTGCACGGGGGGCCCCCGGTCAGATACGCAGTATTTT
once,TRBJ1-2,NA,TRBV30,CASIEGVGYTF,TGTGCTTCGATCGAAGGGGTCGGCTACACCTTC
many,TRBJ1-2,NA,TRBV4-3,CASSPFTGELGYGYTF,TGCGCCAGCAGCCCATTCACGGGTGAACTTGGGTATGGCTACACCTTC
NA,TRBJ1-2,TRBD1,TRBV5-4,CASSLQGIPTYGYTF,TGTGCCAGCAGCCTACAGGGGATTCCCACCTATGGCTACACCTTC